The rows below give T cell receptor beta chains drawn from one sample of a study of blood T cell repertoires in COVID-19. The assay was immunoSEQ multiplex PCR, and TCRdb's table has in-frame clones only and misses some. The top ten hold 7.8% of the sample, which has 200,000 to 250,000 clones, approximately 84% seen once. The sequenced material came from peripheral blood. These receptors originate from an elderly woman with COVID-19, enrolled during active disease. The CDR3 runs from the conserved cysteine through the conserved F or W. A D gene is named only where the DNA matches it firmly. Clone size is not always given. Where it is, it says once, few, many or a class for expanded clones.

size | J | D | V | DNA | CDR3
. | TRBJ2-1 | TRBD2 | TRBV6-5 | TGTGCCAGCAGTCCCCCTGGCGGGGGGGCCCAGTTCTTC | CASSPPGGGAQFF
. | TRBJ1-1 | . | TRBV6-5 | TGTGCCAGCAGTTACCCGGGGTGGACTGAAGCTTTCTTT | CASSYPGWTEAFF
. | TRBJ2-7 | . | TRBV4-1 | TGCGCCAGCAGCCAAGGGGGGACATTCTCCTACGAGCAGTACTTC | CASSQGGTFSYEQYF
. | TRBJ1-1 | TRBD1 | TRBV19 | TGTGCCAGTAGCCCGCCGGGACAGAAGATGAACACTGAAGCTTTCTTT | CASSPPGQKMNTEAFF
. | TRBJ1-5 | . | TRBV6-5 | TGTGCCAGGTCGACAGGCCCCAATCAGCCCCAGCATTTT | CARSTGPNQPQHF
. | TRBJ2-5 | . | TRBV5-1 | TGCGCCAGCAGCTTGCAACAGGGAGAGACCCAGTACTTC | CASSLQQGETQYF
few | TRBJ2-1 | . | TRBV5-1 | TGCGCCAGCAGCTTTACGCCGTTAGCAAATAATGAGCAGTTCTTC | CASSFTPLANNEQFF
. | TRBJ1-6 | . | TRBV2 | TGTGCCAGCAGTGCCCGGTTAAATTCACCCCTCCACTTT | CASSARLNSPLHF
once | TRBJ1-1 | . | TRBV18 | TGTGCCAGCTCACCACTAGGAGGAGCAGCTTTCTTT | CASSPLGGAAFF
. | TRBJ2-3 | TRBD2 | TRBV2 | TGTGCCAGCAGCGGCCTTACTAGCGGGGGGGCTGGGGCTACGCAGTATTTT | CASSGLTSGGAGATQYF
. | TRBJ2-5 | . | TRBV3-1/TRBV3-2 | TGTGCCAGCAGCCAAGATACGACGGGAAAGACCCAGTACTTC | CASSQDTTGKTQYF
. | TRBJ1-1 | . | TRBV19 | TGTGCCAGTAGTCTACAAGTTCAGGGATTGGGTGAAGCTTTCTTT | CASSLQVQGLGEAFF
. | TRBJ2-7 | . | TRBV5-5 | TGTGCCAGCAGCCCACCGGCGGGATCCACCTACGAGCAGTACTTC | CASSPPAGSTYEQYF
. | TRBJ2-7 | TRBD2 | TRBV7-2 | TGTGCCAGCAGCCCGCGGGGGATCCACGAGCAGTACTTC | CASSPRGIHEQYF
. | TRBJ1-1 | . | TRBV18 | TGTGCCAGCTCAACAGCAAACACTGAAGCTTTCTTT | CASSTANTEAFF
few | TRBJ1-2 | . | TRBV2 | TGTGCCAGCAGTGAGAACCCAGTCTGGGGCTACACCTTC | CASSENPVWGYTF
. | TRBJ2-5 | TRBD2 | TRBV7-2 | TGTGCCAGCAGCCGCGACGATGGGGGGGACGAGACCCAGTACTTC | CASSRDDGGDETQYF
. | TRBJ1-2 | . | TRBV25-1 | TGTGCCAGCAGTGACTCCCCAAGCGGGAGAGATGGCTACACCTTC | CASSDSPSGRDGYTF
once | TRBJ1-1 | TRBD1 | TRBV6-5 | TGTGCCAGCAGGGACCCCCGGGACAGGGTGGTAGCTTTCTTT | CASRDPRDRVVAFF
. | TRBJ1-5 | TRBD1 | TRBV25-1 | TGTGCCAGCAGTAAACAGGGGGCAAATCAGCCCCAGCATTTT | CASSKQGANQPQHF
. | TRBJ1-2 | . | TRBV3-1/TRBV3-2 | TGTGCCAGCAGCCAAGGGGGACAAACTAATAACTATGGCTACACCTTC | CASSQGGQTNNYGYTF
. | TRBJ1-2 | . | TRBV7-2 | TGTGCCAGCAGCCCATCCCCCCAGGGGAGCTATGGCTACACCTTC | CASSPSPQGSYGYTF
. | TRBJ1-4 | . | TRBV15 | TGTGCCACCAGCAGGGGGAGGCGGAGAGATGAAAAACTGTTTTTT | CATSRGRRRDEKLFF
. | TRBJ2-5 | TRBD2 | TRBV7-9 | TGTGCCAGCAGCTCCCCCCCGGGAACTAGCGGGAGCGGGAAGACCCAGTACTTC | CASSSPPGTSGSGKTQYF
once | TRBJ2-1 | . | TRBV7-6 | TGTGCCAGCAGCTCCGCCCCCGTCGGGTACAATGAGCAGTTCTTC | CASSSAPVGYNEQFF
. | TRBJ1-5 | . | TRBV19 | TGTGCCTCCGATGGAGGGAGACAGCTCTGGGGCTATCAGCCCCAGCATTTT | CASDGGRQLWGYQPQHF
. | TRBJ1-1 | TRBD1 | TRBV10-1 | TGCGCCAGCAGGAAAATGGACAGGGTTTCAGCTTTCTTT | CASRKMDRVSAFF
. | TRBJ1-3 | . | TRBV15 | TGTGCCACCACCTCCCGGGGGGGAAACACCATATATTTT | CATTSRGGNTIYF
. | TRBJ2-5 | TRBD2 | TRBV3-1/TRBV3-2 | TGTGCCAGCAGCCAAGATCGAAGCGGGGGGGAGACCCAGTACTTC | CASSQDRSGGETQYF
. | TRBJ2-7 | TRBD2 | TRBV5-1 | TGCGCCAGCAGCTTAACAACTAGCGGGGCCTCCTACGAGCAGTACTTC | CASSLTTSGASYEQYF
. | TRBJ1-2 | TRBD1 | TRBV19 | TGTGCCAGTAGTATCCCTGGGACAGGGAAAGGCTACACCTTC | CASSIPGTGKGYTF
. | TRBJ1-3 | . | TRBV9 | TGTGCCAGCAGCGTTGGGTTGAGCGAGAACACCATATATTTT | CASSVGLSENTIYF
few | TRBJ2-5 | . | TRBV11-1 | TGTGCCAGCAGCGCGACCCGGGGGATCGGGGAGACCCAGTACTTC | CASSATRGIGETQYF
. | TRBJ1-5 | TRBD1 | TRBV27 | TGTGCCAGCAGTCCATCGACAGGGTCCAATCAGCCCCAGCATTTT | CASSPSTGSNQPQHF
. | TRBJ1-5 | TRBD1 | TRBV4-2 | TGTGCCAGCAGCCAAGATGGGACAGAAAATCAGCCCCAGCATTTT | CASSQDGTENQPQHF